A selection of T cell receptor beta chains follows, all from one sample in a study of vaccination effects on CD4 cells after COVID-19. Clones were sequenced by immunoSEQ multiplex PCR, and TCRdb holds only the in-frame ones, with some missing. This repertoire shows under 40,000 clones, approximately 71% found once; its top ten account for 4% to 5%. These receptors' targets are unknown. Sequences were derived from CD4+ T cells from PBMCs cultured without peptide, sampled before COVID-19 vaccination. The receptors were gathered from a human donor who received a COVID-19 vaccine. Both conserved end residues are part of each CDR3. Each record gives: CDR3 DNA, CDR3 protein, J gene, V gene, D gene, clone size. D genes are given only for firm matches. Clone size is shown for a subset of rows, as once, few, many or a class of expanded clone.

CDR3nt: TGTGCCACCAGCAGAGACCGGCGGACTTGGAGCACAGATACGCAGTATTTT
CDR3aa: CATSRDRRTWSTDTQYF
j_gene: TRBJ2-3
v_gene: TRBV15
d_gene: .
abundance: .

CDR3nt: TGCGCCAGCAGCTTGGATCTCTATTCCGGGGAGCTGTTTTTT
CDR3aa: CASSLDLYSGELFF
j_gene: TRBJ2-2
v_gene: TRBV5-1
d_gene: .
abundance: .

CDR3nt: TGTGCCAGCAGTCGGGGACAGGCCTTCTCTGGGGCCAACGTCCTGACTTTC
CDR3aa: CASSRGQAFSGANVLTF
j_gene: TRBJ2-6
v_gene: TRBV7-9
d_gene: TRBD1
abundance: once

CDR3nt: TGTGCCAGCAGCGTAGCTTACGGGACGGTTAATTCACCCCTCCACTTT
CDR3aa: CASSVAYGTVNSPLHF
j_gene: TRBJ1-6
v_gene: TRBV9
d_gene: .
abundance: .

CDR3nt: TGTGCCAGCAGTCGCGGACAGGGAGGTACGCAGTATTTT
CDR3aa: CASSRGQGGTQYF
j_gene: TRBJ2-3
v_gene: TRBV27
d_gene: TRBD1
abundance: .

CDR3nt: TGTGCCAGCAGCGGGAGGCGCGGAGAGACCCAGTACTTC
CDR3aa: CASSGRRGETQYF
j_gene: TRBJ2-5
v_gene: TRBV7-2
d_gene: .
abundance: .

CDR3nt: TGTGCCAGCAGTTTAGGGGCGGGGGGCTACACCTTC
CDR3aa: CASSLGAGGYTF
j_gene: TRBJ1-2
v_gene: TRBV12-3/TRBV12-4
d_gene: .
abundance: .

CDR3nt: TGTGCCAGCAGCTTAGCTTCAGGGGTCAATCAGCCCCAGCATTTT
CDR3aa: CASSLASGVNQPQHF
j_gene: TRBJ1-5
v_gene: TRBV7-6
d_gene: .
abundance: .

CDR3nt: TGCGCCAGCAGCCAGTCACCGGGACAGGTGATCTCCGAGCAGTACTTC
CDR3aa: CASSQSPGQVISEQYF
j_gene: TRBJ2-7
v_gene: TRBV4-1
d_gene: TRBD1
abundance: .

CDR3nt: TGTGCCAGCAGTGTGGGGGCTAGCGGAACCTACGAGCAGTACTTC
CDR3aa: CASSVGASGTYEQYF
j_gene: TRBJ2-7
v_gene: TRBV6-4
d_gene: .
abundance: .

CDR3nt: TGTGCCAGCAGTGACTCACCGGACTCCTACAATGAGCAGTTCTTC
CDR3aa: CASSDSPDSYNEQFF
j_gene: TRBJ2-1
v_gene: TRBV6-4
d_gene: .
abundance: once

CDR3nt: TGTGCCAGCAGAGGTATAGCCCCGAACACTGAAGCTTTCTTT
CDR3aa: CASRGIAPNTEAFF
j_gene: TRBJ1-1
v_gene: TRBV27
d_gene: .
abundance: .

CDR3nt: TGTGCCAGCAGCTTCCGGCCGGGACAGGCAACTAATGAAAAACTGTTTTTT
CDR3aa: CASSFRPGQATNEKLFF
j_gene: TRBJ1-4
v_gene: TRBV5-5
d_gene: TRBD1
abundance: few

CDR3nt: TGCGCCAGCAGAAACCACCGAAACCGGGAGCCGGAGGCTGGAAACACCATATATTTT
CDR3aa: CASRNHRNREPEAGNTIYF
j_gene: TRBJ1-3
v_gene: TRBV10-1
d_gene: .
abundance: few

CDR3nt: TGTGCCAGCAGCCAGCTTAGAGGTAGAAGGGCCCCGCAGTATTTT
CDR3aa: CASSQLRGRRAPQYF
j_gene: TRBJ2-3
v_gene: TRBV11-2
d_gene: .
abundance: once

CDR3nt: TGTGCCAGCAGCTACAGGGTTAGTGGCTACACCTTC
CDR3aa: CASSYRVSGYTF
j_gene: TRBJ1-2
v_gene: TRBV5-6
d_gene: .
abundance: .

CDR3nt: TGCAGTGCTAGTGGCCATATAGCGGGCTCCTACAATGAGCAGTTCTTC
CDR3aa: CSASGHIAGSYNEQFF
j_gene: TRBJ2-1
v_gene: TRBV20-1
d_gene: TRBD2
abundance: .

CDR3nt: TGCGCCAGCAGCTTGGAAAATTCACCCCTCCACTTT
CDR3aa: CASSLENSPLHF
j_gene: TRBJ1-6
v_gene: TRBV5-1
d_gene: .
abundance: .

CDR3nt: TGTGCCAGCAGCCCAAGAGTCACCGGGGAGCTGTTTTTT
CDR3aa: CASSPRVTGELFF
j_gene: TRBJ2-2
v_gene: TRBV11-3
d_gene: .
abundance: .

CDR3nt: TGCGCCAGCAGCCGGGACAGTCGGGCTCTTAATTCACCCCTCCACTTT
CDR3aa: CASSRDSRALNSPLHF
j_gene: TRBJ1-6
v_gene: TRBV4-1
d_gene: TRBD1
abundance: few

CDR3nt: TGTGCCAGCAGAGGTTTGAACTACAATGAGCAGTTCTTC
CDR3aa: CASRGLNYNEQFF
j_gene: TRBJ2-1
v_gene: TRBV28
d_gene: .
abundance: .

CDR3nt: TGTGCCAGCAGCCCGCGACAGGGAGGGACCGAGCAGTACTTC
CDR3aa: CASSPRQGGTEQYF
j_gene: TRBJ2-7
v_gene: TRBV6-5
d_gene: .
abundance: .

CDR3nt: TGCGCCAGCAGGATTGGAGGAACCTACGAGCAGTACTTC
CDR3aa: CASRIGGTYEQYF
j_gene: TRBJ2-7
v_gene: TRBV5-1
d_gene: .
abundance: .

CDR3nt: TGTGCCAGCACCCCCACGGGGGGCTCCTATGGCTACACCTTC
CDR3aa: CASTPTGGSYGYTF
j_gene: TRBJ1-2
v_gene: TRBV6-2/TRBV6-3
d_gene: .
abundance: few

CDR3nt: TGTGCCAGCAGTTACAGTATACAGGGGGTGGATACCGGGGAGCTGTTTTTT
CDR3aa: CASSYSIQGVDTGELFF
j_gene: TRBJ2-2
v_gene: TRBV6-2/TRBV6-3
d_gene: TRBD1
abundance: .

CDR3nt: TGTGCCAGCAGTGGACAGGGCCCCTATAATTCACCCCTCCACTTT
CDR3aa: CASSGQGPYNSPLHF
j_gene: TRBJ1-6
v_gene: TRBV2
d_gene: TRBD1
abundance: .

CDR3nt: TGTGCCAGCAGTTACTCGAGGGGTAACTATGGCTACACCTTC
CDR3aa: CASSYSRGNYGYTF
j_gene: TRBJ1-2
v_gene: TRBV6-5
d_gene: .
abundance: .

CDR3nt: TGTGCCAGCGGATGGGGAAGGGAGCAGTACTTC
CDR3aa: CASGWGREQYF
j_gene: TRBJ2-7
v_gene: TRBV7-9
d_gene: .
abundance: .

CDR3nt: TGCGCCAGCAGCCCCACTAGCGGAAATGAAAAACTGTTTTTT
CDR3aa: CASSPTSGNEKLFF
j_gene: TRBJ1-4
v_gene: TRBV5-1
d_gene: .
abundance: .

CDR3nt: TGCGCCAGCAGTGCGACAGGGGGGGTGGGAGAGACCCAGTACTTC
CDR3aa: CASSATGGVGETQYF
j_gene: TRBJ2-5
v_gene: TRBV10-2
d_gene: TRBD1
abundance: .

CDR3nt: TGTGCCAGCAGCCAAGATAGGGGAGAAGGGGTATACAATGAGCAGTTCTTC
CDR3aa: CASSQDRGEGVYNEQFF
j_gene: TRBJ2-1
v_gene: TRBV14
d_gene: .
abundance: .

CDR3nt: TGTGCCAGCAGCATCGGGACAGGGTCCCACGAGCAGTACTTC
CDR3aa: CASSIGTGSHEQYF
j_gene: TRBJ2-7
v_gene: TRBV21-1
d_gene: .
abundance: .

CDR3nt: TGCGCCAGCAGCCAAGAAGCTTCTGGGGCCAACGTCCTGACTTTC
CDR3aa: CASSQEASGANVLTF
j_gene: TRBJ2-6
v_gene: TRBV4-1
d_gene: .
abundance: .

CDR3nt: TGTGCCAGCAGCTTAGTTATCGTCGGAGCGGGAGAGTACAATGAGCAGTTCTTC
CDR3aa: CASSLVIVGAGEYNEQFF
j_gene: TRBJ2-1
v_gene: TRBV7-6
d_gene: TRBD2
abundance: .

CDR3nt: TGTGCCAGCAGCTTGGATCGGAGGGGGGAGCTGTTTTTT
CDR3aa: CASSLDRRGELFF
j_gene: TRBJ2-2
v_gene: TRBV5-5
d_gene: .
abundance: .

CDR3nt: TGTGCCAGCAGTTTGTTCGATACGCAGTATTTT
CDR3aa: CASSLFDTQYF
j_gene: TRBJ2-3
v_gene: TRBV2
d_gene: .
abundance: .

CDR3nt: TGTGCCAGCAGCGCCCAGACAGGGCTTGGCTACACCTTC
CDR3aa: CASSAQTGLGYTF
j_gene: TRBJ1-2
v_gene: TRBV11-2
d_gene: TRBD1
abundance: .

CDR3nt: TGTGCCAGCAGTGGCCGGGTAGCGGGATTCCAAGAGACCCAGTACTTC
CDR3aa: CASSGRVAGFQETQYF
j_gene: TRBJ2-5
v_gene: TRBV21-1
d_gene: .
abundance: .

CDR3nt: TGTGCCAGCAGCGTTCGACTAGCGGGAGCGATTGGGGCCAACGTCCTGACTTTC
CDR3aa: CASSVRLAGAIGANVLTF
j_gene: TRBJ2-6
v_gene: TRBV7-8
d_gene: TRBD2
abundance: .

CDR3nt: TGTGCCAGCAGTGAAGGAATGGGGAGCTCCTATAATTCACCCCTCCACTTT
CDR3aa: CASSEGMGSSYNSPLHF
j_gene: TRBJ1-6
v_gene: TRBV6-1
d_gene: .
abundance: few

CDR3nt: TGTGCCAGCAGCCAAGCTTCCTCCTCGTCGGGATCAAAGCTCGCCGAGCAGTACTTC
CDR3aa: CASSQASSSSGSKLAEQYF
j_gene: TRBJ2-7
v_gene: TRBV4-2
d_gene: .
abundance: .

CDR3nt: TGCGCCAGCAGCTTGCAGAGATCTAGCACAGATACGCAGTATTTT
CDR3aa: CASSLQRSSTDTQYF
j_gene: TRBJ2-3
v_gene: TRBV5-1
d_gene: .
abundance: .

CDR3nt: TGTGCCAGCTCGCCCCGGGACAGCTCAAACTATGGCTACACCTTC
CDR3aa: CASSPRDSSNYGYTF
j_gene: TRBJ1-2
v_gene: TRBV18
d_gene: TRBD1
abundance: .

CDR3nt: TGCGCCAGCAGCTGGGACAGCGCTCAAGAGACCCAGTACTTC
CDR3aa: CASSWDSAQETQYF
j_gene: TRBJ2-5
v_gene: TRBV5-1
d_gene: TRBD1
abundance: few

CDR3nt: TGTGCCAGCTCACCCAAGAACAGGAACAGGGGGTTGGAGACCCAGTACTTC
CDR3aa: CASSPKNRNRGLETQYF
j_gene: TRBJ2-5
v_gene: TRBV18
d_gene: TRBD1
abundance: .

CDR3nt: TGTGCCAGCAGCGTAGGGTCTAACTATGGCTACACCTTC
CDR3aa: CASSVGSNYGYTF
j_gene: TRBJ1-2
v_gene: TRBV7-9
d_gene: .
abundance: .

CDR3nt: TGTGCCAGCAGTGAACTGGTCTCCTCTGGAAACACCATATATTTT
CDR3aa: CASSELVSSGNTIYF
j_gene: TRBJ1-3
v_gene: TRBV2
d_gene: .
abundance: few

CDR3nt: TGTGCCAGCTCACCCAACCCCCCAGAGCCTTCCTCTGGAAACACCATATATTTT
CDR3aa: CASSPNPPEPSSGNTIYF
j_gene: TRBJ1-3
v_gene: TRBV18
d_gene: .
abundance: .

CDR3nt: TGCGCCAGCAGCTCCGGACGCCGGGACACCTCCTACGAGCAGTACTTC
CDR3aa: CASSSGRRDTSYEQYF
j_gene: TRBJ2-7
v_gene: TRBV5-1
d_gene: .
abundance: .

CDR3nt: TGTGCCAGTAGTATACGGACTAGCGGAGCAGATACGCAGTATTTT
CDR3aa: CASSIRTSGADTQYF
j_gene: TRBJ2-3
v_gene: TRBV19
d_gene: TRBD2
abundance: .

CDR3nt: TGTGCCATCGCTAGGTCGGGTACGGCAGATACGCAGTATTTT
CDR3aa: CAIARSGTADTQYF
j_gene: TRBJ2-3
v_gene: TRBV10-3
d_gene: .
abundance: .

CDR3nt: TGTGCCAGTAGTATGACAGTGCATGGCAATCAGCCCCAGCATTTT
CDR3aa: CASSMTVHGNQPQHF
j_gene: TRBJ1-5
v_gene: TRBV19
d_gene: .
abundance: .

CDR3nt: TGCGCCAGCAGGGTTCGGGAAACCGGGGAGCTGTTTTTT
CDR3aa: CASRVRETGELFF
j_gene: TRBJ2-2
v_gene: TRBV5-1
d_gene: .
abundance: .

CDR3nt: TGTGCCAGCAGTGAAGACAGGACCTACGAGCAGTACTTC
CDR3aa: CASSEDRTYEQYF
j_gene: TRBJ2-7
v_gene: TRBV6-1
d_gene: .
abundance: .

CDR3nt: TGTGCCAGCAGCGCGGGACCGAACAATGAGCAGTTCTTC
CDR3aa: CASSAGPNNEQFF
j_gene: TRBJ2-1
v_gene: TRBV5-6
d_gene: .
abundance: .

CDR3nt: TGTGCCAGCAGCTTAGACTGGAATTACGAGCAGTACTTC
CDR3aa: CASSLDWNYEQYF
j_gene: TRBJ2-7
v_gene: TRBV5-4
d_gene: .
abundance: few

CDR3nt: TGTGCCTGGAGCCGGGACAGGCGCACAGATACGCAGTATTTT
CDR3aa: CAWSRDRRTDTQYF
j_gene: TRBJ2-3
v_gene: TRBV30
d_gene: TRBD1
abundance: .

CDR3nt: TGTGCCAGCAGTTTAGAAGACAGGGGGCAATACTTC
CDR3aa: CASSLEDRGQYF
j_gene: TRBJ2-4
v_gene: TRBV12-3/TRBV12-4
d_gene: TRBD1
abundance: .

CDR3nt: TGTGCTAGTGGTTCAGTCTCTAGCGGGATCAATGAGCAGTTCTTC
CDR3aa: CASGSVSSGINEQFF
j_gene: TRBJ2-1
v_gene: TRBV12-5
d_gene: TRBD2
abundance: .

CDR3nt: TGTGCCAGCAGCTCAGGGACTCACGCAAAGCAGTACTTC
CDR3aa: CASSSGTHAKQYF
j_gene: TRBJ2-7
v_gene: TRBV7-9
d_gene: .
abundance: .